Below, 3 T cell receptor beta chains from the same sample are listed, as sequenced in a study of beta chain features in type 1 diabetes. Of the isolated RNA, all was reverse transcribed, and so the sequenced material was expressed TCRB transcripts. Method: immunoSEQ multiplex PCR; TCRdb's copy keeps in-frame clones and lacks some. This table has around 710,000 clones, 9.5% to 15% appearing once. Study observations and caveats: When Type 1 diabetes patients were examined, their TCRB CDR3s proved moderately but significantly shorter in all four CD4+ subsets.

These receptors lack a known antigen. What was sequenced was naive CD4+ T cells from blood. These receptors all stem from a man aged 25-40 years with type 1 diabetes.

Only a few counts were recorded for this clone. J is TRBJ1-4 and V is TRBV5-4; 8 positions match TRBD1. This CDR3 is built from 16 residues. With 0 bases clipped from V and 4 bases from J, the junction kept 5 bases outside the gene matches. Germline values: CDR1 SGHNT, CDR2 YYREEE (reference sequence). Here the CDR3 reads CASSLAPTGDNEKLFF. As DNA, the CDR3 is TGTGCCAGCAGCTTGGCCCCGACAGGGGATAATGAAAAACTGTTTTTT.

This clone was seen a handful of times. This chain connects TRBV5-1 to TRBJ2-5; D remains unclear. This CDR3 comprises 13 residues. Germline V gives CDR1 SGHRS, CDR2 YFSETQ. Trimming took 2 bases from V and 1 from J, leaving 6 bases between them. The DNA for the CDR3 is TGCGCCAGCAGCTTCGCCAGCCAAGAGACCCAGTACTTC. Translation: CASSFASQETQYF.

The rearrangement links TRBV19 to TRBJ2-1; 8 bases are shared with TRBD2. The CDR3 runs 15 residues. Looked up from germline, CDR1 is LNHDA and CDR2 is SQIVND (reference sequence). V was pared by 5 bases and J by 6 bases, with 9 bases of the junction left unmatched. DNA of the CDR3: TGTGCCAGTAGTTACAGGGAGCGGGGGAGCAATGAGCAGTTCTTC. Its translation is CASSYRERGSNEQFF.